Below, one T cell receptor (beta chain) is given with its context. What it recognizes is unknown. This specimen comes from a study of identifying expanded T cells in peripheral blood. Study outcomes and limitations: Over approximately two and four weeks, about 15 and 18 clones changed, versus more than 1 between replicates. Clone count variance between roughly 2-week samples rose with total template count.

The CDR3 covers 15 residues. Germline CDR1 and CDR2: MNHEY and SMNVEV (reference sequence). Unmatched junction bases numbered 6, after V lost 3 bases and J lost 3 bases. Collection occurred without any documented infections or immune events in donors. Libraries were prepared by immunoSEQ multiplex PCR; TCRdb keeps only in-frame clonotypes and omits some of them. The data show under 95,000 clones, 89% seen once. The specimen sequenced was blood. This clonotype was obtained from a person aged 18 to 75 in good health. The V call is TRBV27, the J call TRBJ2-3; 7 bases line up with TRBD2. The DNA for the CDR3 is TGTGCCAGCAGTTTGATCGGGGAGGGGACAGATACGCAGTATTTT. Its translation is CASSLIGEGTDTQYF.